A single sample is the source of the 7 T cell receptor beta chains below, sequenced in a study of PD-1 blockade in classical Hodgkin lymphoma. Each patient experienced a relapse that followed autologous stem cell transplantation, and brentuximab vedotin exposure varied. Measured with immunoSEQ multiplex PCR; TCRdb has only the in-frame clones, and not every one. In the table there are approximately 160,000 clones, about four fifths of which are singletons. This specimen consisted of peripheral blood mononuclear cells (PBMCs), obtained before the second cycle of nivolumab. Source of these receptors: a human donor with classical Hodgkin lymphoma.

This clone was recorded once. V and J are TRBV2 and TRBJ2-7, with D hard to call. The CDR3 covers 13 residues. CDR1 SNHLY and CDR2 FYNNEI come from the germline V gene. V gave up 6 bases and J gave up 4 bases, with 13 bases separating them. The chain's CDR3 is CASSISARYEQYF. The CDR3 DNA reads TGTGCCAGCAGCATAAGTGCCCGTTACGAGCAGTACTTC.

A few counts support this clone. V is TRBV18 and J is TRBJ1-2; a possible D gene is TRBD1 (5 bases). Germline V gives CDR1 KGHSH, CDR2 LQKENI. CDR3 length: 13 residues. Trimming pared 2 bases from V and 4 bases from J, leaving 8 bases between. This CDR3 is CASSPEGTYGYTF. CDR3 in DNA: TGTGCCAGCTCACCAGAAGGGACCTATGGCTACACCTTC.

V is TRBV6-5 and J is TRBJ1-4, with 8 bases that match TRBD1. The length of the CDR3 is 13 residues. In germline, CDR1 is MNHEY, CDR2 SVGAGI. J was trimmed by 8 bases and V by 5 bases; bases with no gene match: 4. DNA for the CDR3: TGTGCCAGCAGTAAGGACAGGGACGAAAAACTGTTTTTT. This encodes CASSKDRDEKLFF.

The chain combines TRBV9 with TRBJ2-7; 7 nucleotides align to TRBD1. CDR1 and CDR2 from the germline V gene are SGDLS and YYNGEE. Trimming took 0 bases from V and 2 from J; bases not matched to a gene: 2. The CDR3 loop spans 14 amino acids. Here the CDR3 reads CASSVGGTAYEQYF. The CDR3 bases are TGTGCCAGCAGCGTAGGGGGGACAGCCTACGAGCAGTACTTC.

This rearrangement joins TRBV6-5 to TRBJ1-1, with D unresolved. Germline CDR1 reads MNHEY; CDR2 reads SVGAGI. CDR3 length: 15 amino acids. The V gene lost 5 bases and the J gene lost 0 bases, with 13 bases spanning the gap. CDR3 protein: CASSPRPLLNTEAFF. The CDR3 coding sequence is TGTGCCAGCAGTCCAAGACCGTTATTGAACACTGAAGCTTTCTTT.

The V gene is TRBV11-2, the J gene TRBJ2-1; tentative D call: TRBD1 (6 bases). From germline, CDR1 is SGHAT and CDR2 FQNNGV. This CDR3 is built from 15 residues. Trimming stripped 5 bases from V and 5 bases from J, with 16 bases between. CDR3: CASSVPGTSDNEQFF. CDR3 sequence (DNA): TGTGCCAGCAGCGTACCCGGGACATCCGACAATGAGCAGTTCTTC.

CDR3 residues: CASRYTQEPYGYTF. CDR3 sequence (DNA): TGTGCCAGCAGGTATACGCAGGAGCCCTATGGCTACACCTTC. This chain joins TRBV6-5 and TRBJ1-2; D uncertain. The germline V and J ends were trimmed by 6 bases and 4 bases, with 15 bases remaining between them. Germline V gives CDR1 MNHEY, CDR2 SVGAGI. CDR3 length: 14 residues.